These T cell receptor beta chains were read from a single sample in a study of blood T cell repertoires in COVID-19. Only in-frame clones appear in the TCRdb table, and some are missing; sequencing was by immunoSEQ multiplex PCR. The table has about 160,000 clones, roughly four fifths seen once. Sequencing used peripheral blood. These receptors were collected from a human donor in a cohort sampled during active COVID-19. CDR3s include the opening cysteine and the closing phenylalanine or tryptophan.

v_call cdr3_aa
TRBV3-1/TRBV3-2 CASSQDPRAGNQTRSSYEQYF
TRBV5-1 CASSLGLAVETQYF
TRBV7-6 CASSFEESTDTQYF
TRBV9 CASSQEGRNQPQHF
TRBV28 CASSLGGEKTQYF
TRBV6-2/TRBV6-3 CASSYMPGQTRANVLTF
TRBV2 CASHRWGMGGRVNSYNEQFF
TRBV7-8 CATKGREGSTEAFF
TRBV19 CASRIISLSDSPLHF
TRBV7-2 CASSAGQGTQEKLFF
TRBV5-1 CASSDWGAGELFF
TRBV30 CAWSVRDSDMQTQYF
TRBV28 CASHHPTGGNQPQHF
TRBV24-1 CATSDRRGFGEQFF
TRBV30 CAWRPRTSSFSYNEQFF
TRBV4-1 CASTRGGTEAFF
TRBV5-6 CASSPTGYTEAFF
TRBV9 CASSPRTGVGTDTQYF
TRBV2 CASSASSGGPYEQYF
TRBV23-1 CASSQSGLAGGVRSNEQFF
TRBV6-2/TRBV6-3 CASSRRLNTEAFF
TRBV7-3 CASSPSGGSYEQYF
TRBV7-6 CASSAAGAAHPYEQYF
TRBV27 CASSLSGTGVLFEQYF
TRBV7-6 CASSLVLGGRDGYTF
TRBV6-2/TRBV6-3 CASSPTLRTGNQPQHF
TRBV11-2 CASSGQGYSSYEQYF
TRBV5-1 CASSLMGSSSGNTIYF
TRBV23-1 CASSQSQGVGTEAFF
TRBV5-4 CASSLPNGMNTEAFF
TRBV7-9 CASSLSAGGRYGYTF
TRBV28 CASSTAGTRNHNEQFF
TRBV29-1 CSVGWGHNEQFF
TRBV5-6 CASSLLQGDLNEQYF
TRBV30 CAWRPGVNEQFF
TRBV27 CASSRRTGYNSPLHF
TRBV9 CASSPGGQGVLRAKNIQYF
TRBV7-2 CASSLTAGAGETQYF
TRBV6-6 CASSGGTLAYEQYF
TRBV30 CAWESRGNSPLHF
TRBV30 CAWTQWTANYGYTF
TRBV10-2 CASSATQYSNQPQHF
TRBV28 CASIPRGMGSTEAFF
TRBV30 CARSTGGPGSYEQYF
TRBV6-5 CASSRQDTGELFF
TRBV4-3 CASSKRSGGELPDTQYF
TRBV18 CASSPADTNTEAFF
TRBV15 CATSKKPSGEETQYF
TRBV20-1 CSASSTGDEKLFF